This T cell receptor beta chain was recorded in a study of blood T cell repertoires in COVID-19. The wider study: Sites in the United States, Italy and Spain provided acute and convalescent COVID-19 samples. From T cells, B-cell-depleted T cells, or PBMCs came the material, which was cDNA or gDNA.

How the authors handled the data: Scientists estimated how many nucleated cells there were by amplifying reference gene primers. The protocol was immunoSEQ multiplex PCR, while the TCRdb copy is restricted to in-frame clones and leaves out a portion. From that table come the V and J calls and clone size; the DNA was used to work out D and trimming. The sample carries over 100,000 clones, about three quarters recorded once. Looked up from germline, CDR1 is SNHLY and CDR2 is FYNNEI. This CDR3 is built from 13 residues. Deletions cut 9 bases from V and 0 bases from J, with 11 bases between. This TCR derives from a human donor in a cohort sampled during active or convalescent COVID-19. The gene calls are TRBV2 and TRBJ1-2; D not certain. Sequences were obtained from peripheral blood. CDR3: CASLTASNYGYTF. As DNA, the CDR3 is TGTGCCAGTCTCACAGCTTCTAACTATGGCTACACCTTC.